These T cell receptor beta chains were read from a single sample in a study of cytomegalovirus exposure and HLA in healthy donors. The repertoire was sequenced with immunoSEQ multiplex PCR; TCRdb's copy has only in-frame clones and lacks some. There are a few hundred thousand clones in the sample; under 80% occur only once, and 0.22% lies in the top ten. Specimen: PBMCs. Source of these receptors: a girl aged 2-9 years in good health and CMV-seronegative. The CDR3 runs from the conserved cysteine through the conserved F or W. A D gene is named only where the DNA matches it firmly. Rows give clone size only sometimes, using once, few, many, or a class for an expanded clone.

j_call d_call clone_size v_call cdr3_nt cdr3_aa
TRBJ2-3 TRBD2 . TRBV4-1 TGCGCCAGCAGCCTCTACCCTAGCGGGCGAAGCACAGATACGCAGTATTTT CASSLYPSGRSTDTQYF
TRBJ2-3 TRBD2 . TRBV4-1 TGCGCCAGCAGCCACCTAAAACTAGCGGGGGGTTCCACAGATACGCAGTATTTT CASSHLKLAGGSTDTQYF
TRBJ2-1 . . TRBV5-1 TGCGCCAGCAGCTTTGGAGAAGCCCCGCGGGGCAATGAGCAGTTCTTC CASSFGEAPRGNEQFF
TRBJ2-7 TRBD1 few TRBV6-5 TGTGCCACTCGAGGACAGGGCCGGAACGAGCAGTACTTC CATRGQGRNEQYF
TRBJ1-2 TRBD1 once TRBV19 TGTGCCAGTAGTATGGGGACAGGGATCAACTATGGCTACACCTTC CASSMGTGINYGYTF
TRBJ2-1 . . TRBV29-1 TGCAGCGCCGGCAAAGGGACTCCCTACAATGAGCAGTTCTTC CSAGKGTPYNEQFF
TRBJ2-1 TRBD2 . TRBV29-1 TGCAGCGTTGACCTAGCGGGAGGTTTATGGAATGAGCAGTTCTTC CSVDLAGGLWNEQFF
TRBJ2-5 . once TRBV6-6 TGTGCCAGCAGTCCCACAGGGACGGGGACCCAGTACTTC CASSPTGTGTQYF
TRBJ2-3 TRBD2 . TRBV2 TGTGCCAGCAGTCCTTGGGCTAGCGGGATACCAGATACGCAGTATTTT CASSPWASGIPDTQYF
TRBJ2-7 . . TRBV6-6 TGTGCCAGCAGCCCTAGCCGGGAGAGAGCCCACGAGCAGTACTTC CASSPSRERAHEQYF
TRBJ1-2 . . TRBV29-1 TGCAGCGTTGCGCAGGGGCGCGACTATGGCTACACCTTC CSVAQGRDYGYTF
TRBJ1-1 . few TRBV6-5 TGTGCCAGCACCCGGGGCACTGAAGCTTTCTTT CASTRGTEAFF
TRBJ2-7 . . TRBV13 TGTGCCAGCAGCTTACTTCAGGACTCCTACGAGCAGTACTTC CASSLLQDSYEQYF
TRBJ1-3 . . TRBV5-1 TGCGCCAGCAGCTTGGCAACTCCGGGAAACACCATATATTTT CASSLATPGNTIYF
TRBJ2-1 TRBD1 . TRBV11-2 TGTGCCAGCAGTTCTACCGGGACAGGGGGAGTTCTATTCTTC CASSSTGTGGVLFF
TRBJ2-1 TRBD2 . TRBV19 TGTGCCAGTAGTATACGGCTAGCGGGAGCAATCCGGGATGAGCAGTTCTTC CASSIRLAGAIRDEQFF
TRBJ2-7 . . TRBV6-1 TGTGCCAGCAACGGAGGGATCACCTACGAGCAGTACTTC CASNGGITYEQYF
TRBJ1-2 . . TRBV7-9 TGTGCCAGCAGCCCAGTCACGGGAGGGGATGGCTACACCTTC CASSPVTGGDGYTF
TRBJ1-2 . . TRBV5-1 TGCGCCAGCAGCTGGACCAGGGGAACTAACTATGGCTACACCTTC CASSWTRGTNYGYTF
TRBJ1-5 . . TRBV11-3 TGTGCCAGGGCGGGGGGGGGAATGAATCAGCCCCAGCATTTT CARAGGGMNQPQHF
TRBJ1-5 TRBD1 . TRBV6-1 TGTGCCAGCAGTGGAGTACAGGGGGCAAGACAGCCCCAGCATTTT CASSGVQGARQPQHF
TRBJ1-5 . once TRBV5-4 TGTGCCAGCAGCTCACACCCAGGGAGCAATCAGCCCCAGCATTTT CASSSHPGSNQPQHF
TRBJ1-1 . . TRBV5-1 TGCGCCAGCAGCTTGGACAGAGACACTGAAGCTTTCTTT CASSLDRDTEAFF
TRBJ2-7 . . TRBV7-9 TGTGCCAGCAGCTTATCGTCAGGGTCGAAGGACGAGCAGTACTTC CASSLSSGSKDEQYF
TRBJ1-6 TRBD1 few TRBV27 TGTGCCAGCATACTCAGGGGGCCCTATAATTCACCCCTCCACTTT CASILRGPYNSPLHF
TRBJ2-1 TRBD2 once TRBV27 TGTGCCAGCAGTCCGGCGGGAGTCAATGAGCAGTTCTTC CASSPAGVNEQFF
TRBJ1-1 TRBD1 . TRBV6-1 TGTGCCAGCAGTAACCGGGGGACAGTGGACACTGAAGCTTTCTTT CASSNRGTVDTEAFF
TRBJ2-5 . . TRBV29-1 TGCAGCGTTGCTTTAGGTGGGAGGGGGGGCCAGTACTTC CSVALGGRGGQYF
TRBJ2-3 . once TRBV10-1 TGCGCCAGCCGGCGGGGGCCTAGCACAGATACGCAGTATTTT CASRRGPSTDTQYF
TRBJ2-7 . . TRBV14 TGTGCCAGCAGCCACGGGTGGGCCGGGGAAGGGGAGCAGTACTTC CASSHGWAGEGEQYF
TRBJ1-5 TRBD1 . TRBV4-1 TGCGCCAGCAGCCAAGGGATACAGGGGGATCAGCCCCAGCATTTT CASSQGIQGDQPQHF
TRBJ1-1 . . TRBV6-1 TGTGCCAGCTCCTTTCAAGGAGAGAACACTGAAGCTTTCTTT CASSFQGENTEAFF
TRBJ2-3 TRBD2 few TRBV9 TGTGCCAGCAGCGTAGGGGGAGCGGGGGTCCTCACAGATACGCAGTATTTT CASSVGGAGVLTDTQYF
TRBJ1-5 . . TRBV2 TGTGCCAGCAGTGCCCGGGATCAGCCCCAGCATTTT CASSARDQPQHF
TRBJ1-1 . few TRBV19 TGTGCCAGCCGAACATTACCGTCTGAAGCTTTCTTT CASRTLPSEAFF
TRBJ2-2 . once TRBV4-1 TGCGCCAGCGCCCCAGACATTTTAAGCCCCGGGGAGCTGTTTTTT CASAPDILSPGELFF
TRBJ2-2 . . TRBV7-2 TGTGCCAGCAGCCCTTCAGGCCAGGGTTTCGCCGGGGAGCTGTTTTTT CASSPSGQGFAGELFF
TRBJ1-4 . . TRBV7-6 TGTGCCAGCAGCTTACAGGGGCCTAATGAAAAACTGTTTTTT CASSLQGPNEKLFF
TRBJ2-7 TRBD1 . TRBV19 TGTGCCAGTAGTCCCCGGACAGGGGTGGACTACGAGCAGTACTTC CASSPRTGVDYEQYF
TRBJ2-1 . . TRBV27 TGTGCCAGCAGTTGGTCAGGTAGCTCCTACAATGAGCAGTTCTTC CASSWSGSSYNEQFF
TRBJ1-2 . . TRBV7-9 TGTTCCATATCTTCCTCCTCCGGGGTGCTAGACTATGGCTACACCTTC CSISSSSGVLDYGYTF
TRBJ1-2 . once TRBV30 TGTGCCTGGAGTGCCCCTTCGTTGGGCCTCTATGGCTACACCTTC CAWSAPSLGLYGYTF
TRBJ2-1 . . TRBV5-4 TGTGCCAGCAGTTACGAAACTTTGGATGAGCAGTTCTTC CASSYETLDEQFF
TRBJ2-7 TRBD1 . TRBV6-5 TGTGCCAGCAGTTACTCCGGGACAGGGGGCCACGAGCAGTACTTC CASSYSGTGGHEQYF
TRBJ2-7 . . TRBV19 TGTGCCAGTAGTACCGTCGGCGGCTACGAGCAGTACTTC CASSTVGGYEQYF
TRBJ1-2 . . TRBV4-1 TGCGCCAGCAGCCCAATGGACGGAGGGAACTATGGCTACACCTTC CASSPMDGGNYGYTF
TRBJ1-1 TRBD1 . TRBV6-1 TGTGCCAGCAGTGAATGGGACAGGGTAATGAACACTGAAGCTTTCTTT CASSEWDRVMNTEAFF
TRBJ2-7 TRBD1 . TRBV19 TGTGCCAGTAGCGTGGGACAGGGGGCCGGCGAGCAGTACTTC CASSVGQGAGEQYF
TRBJ2-5 TRBD2 . TRBV5-1 TGCGCCAGCAGTCCGGGCGGCGGGAGCCCCGAAGAGACCCAGTACTTC CASSPGGGSPEETQYF
TRBJ1-4 . . TRBV7-7 TGTGCCAGCAGCAGGCGGGAAAAACTGTTTTTT CASSRREKLFF
TRBJ1-4 . . TRBV4-1 TGCGCCAGCAGCCCCATTATAGCAACTAATGAAAAACTGTTTTTT CASSPIIATNEKLFF
TRBJ2-7 . few TRBV9 TGTGCCAGCGGTACTGAAGAAACCTACGAGCAGTACTTC CASGTEETYEQYF
TRBJ2-7 TRBD2 . TRBV7-8 TGTGCCAGCAGCTCCCCTTTAGTGGGGGGGAGAGTGGAGGGCTACGAGCAGTACTTC CASSSPLVGGRVEGYEQYF
TRBJ1-1 . . TRBV5-6 TGTGCCAGCAGCTTGGATCCACTTATGAACACTGAAGCTTTCTTT CASSLDPLMNTEAFF